This TCR beta chain was found in a study of T cell repertoires in cytomegalovirus infection. Study-wide context: An indication of both CMV infection and matching HLA type came from public TCR beta signatures. Study-level findings and limits: Cumulative frequency (of public TCR beta family members) identified carriers of CMV plus the relevant HLA. The response measured ex vivo was dominated by TCR beta clonotypes (HLA-C-restricted and CMV-specific).

This clonotype was seen many times. Its antigen is as yet unknown. This CDR3 is built from 15 residues. Deletions cut 1 base from V and 5 bases from J, with 12 bases between. Germline CDR1 SGHVS, CDR2 FQNEAQ. MiXCR, applied by TCRdb to the reads, yields one record per CDR3 protein. The table lists around 280,000 distinct CDR3 sequences, approximately 10% of them singletons. The material sequenced was PBMCs. This TCR was recovered from a human donor in good health (CMV status not recorded). Some clones in this sample may be carry-over from other donors' samples. This chain links TRBV7-8 with TRBJ2-1; unclear D gene. The CDR3 spells CASSLVYSRNNEQFF. CDR3 coding DNA: TGTGCCAGCAGCTTAGTTTATTCGAGGAACAATGAGCAGTTCTTC.